This TCR beta chain was sequenced for a study of graft-versus-host responses after intestinal transplantation. Study background: Every one of the recipients received anti-thymocyte globulin induction and afterwards took tacrolimus and steroids for about 3 years. Findings and caveats of the study: Where graft-donor T cell macrochimerism was present, patients had high graft-versus-host to host-versus-graft clonal ratios in allografts.

Only in-frame clones appear in the TCRdb table, and some are missing; sequencing was by immunoSEQ multiplex PCR. This sample has fewer than 25,000 clones, with around three fifths found just once. CDR3 length: 15 residues. Losses at the gene ends were 4 bases for V and 3 bases for J; bases not matched to a gene: 5. CDR1 is SGHTA, CDR2 FQGNSA, per germline. This specimen was alloreactive CD4+ T cells from a mixed lymphocyte reaction culture, taken before intestinal transplant. Subset defined: CFSE-low proliferating T cells sorted from roughly 6-day pre-transplant mixed lymphocyte reaction (GvH or HvG direction). This TCR was recovered from a human patient who received an intestinal transplant. The V gene is TRBV7-2, the J gene TRBJ1-1, with 10 positions matching TRBD1. CDR3 in DNA: TGTGCCAGCAGCTGGGGACAGGGGACGTACACTGAAGCTTTCTTT. Translating gives CASSWGQGTYTEAFF.